This record looks at one T cell receptor (beta chain) sequence and its context. No antigen is known for it. This sample is part of a study of cytomegalovirus exposure and HLA in healthy donors. Study-wide background: Researchers previously reported finding more than 100 million unique TCR beta sequences from around 200 million T cells. Overall study findings and caveats: In a later analysis, HLA-C alleles had the fewest associated TCRs, DRB1 alleles the most. Equally common other TCR beta chains were less clonally expanded than HLA-associated ones, a later analysis found.

The V gene's germline CDR1 is PRHDT and CDR2 FYEKMQ (reference sequence). The length of the CDR3 is 16 residues. V was pared by 3 bases and J by 3 bases, with 9 bases of the junction left unmatched. PCR amplification relied on 60 Vbeta primers (plus 13 Jbeta primers). Sequenced by immunoSEQ multiplex PCR; TCRdb stores in-frame clones only, minus some. Among around 150,000 clones, under 75% were seen once, and the ten largest hold less than 8.5%. V usage is TRBV13 and J usage is TRBJ2-7; TRBD2 agrees at 9 bases. Sequences were obtained from PBMCs. The clonotype originates from a man aged 35 to 55 in good health and CMV-seropositive. The CDR3: CASSFLGISGGYEQYF. The CDR3 DNA is TGTGCCAGCAGCTTCTTAGGAATTAGCGGGGGCTACGAGCAGTACTTC.